One sample yielded the 27 T cell receptor beta chains listed below, sequenced in a study of CD8+CD57+ T cells in acquired aplastic anemia. Genomic DNA was employed as the template in profiling TCR beta VDJ and CDR3. MiXCR was run by TCRdb on the reads, yielding one entry per CDR3 protein. The sample shows around 140,000 distinct CDR3 sequences, more than 35% of them seen only once. Material for sequencing was sorted CD4+, CD8+, or CD8+CD57+ T cells (not recorded which) from PBMCs. The receptors derive from a human donor in good health, serving as a control.

V gene TRBV5-5 combines with J gene TRBJ2-3; the match to TRBD1 covers 8 bases. The CDR3 loop spans 15 amino acids. CDR1 and CDR2 (germline): SGHKS, YYEKEE (reference sequence). The J segment lost 2 bases and the V segment lost 3 bases, leaving 5 bases of the junction unmatched. The CDR3 sequence is CASSWGQDPTDTQYF. The CDR3 DNA sequence: TGTGCCAGCAGCTGGGGACAGGATCCCACAGATACGCAGTATTTT.

The V call is TRBV25-1, the J call TRBJ2-3; possible D gene TRBD2, 7 bases. CDR1 and CDR2 from the germline V gene are MGHDK and SYGVNS. This CDR3 contains 14 residues. V lost 6 bases and J 4 bases, leaving 14 bases between the germline ends. The CDR3 loop is CASSPGGGSDTQYF. The DNA for the CDR3 is TGTGCCAGCAGCCCGGGGGGCGGGTCAGATACGCAGTATTTT.

This clonotype was seen many times. The chain links TRBV10-3 to TRBJ2-2, with D tentatively TRBD2 (6 bases). The germline V and J ends were trimmed by 7 bases and 4 bases, with 16 bases remaining between them. The germline gives CDR1 ENHRY, CDR2 SYGVKD. CDR3 length: 15 residues. The CDR3 nucleotides read TGTGCCATCACCACAGGACGGGGAGGCACCGGGGAGCTGTTTTTT. Translated, it gives CAITTGRGGTGELFF.

This clonotype was picked up one time. This chain connects TRBV2 to TRBJ1-2; 7 bases match TRBD1. The CDR3 consists of 13 residues. CDR1 is SNHLY, CDR2 FYNNEI, per germline. The ends lost 7 bases at V and 2 bases at J; junction bases unmatched: 4. CDR3 residues: CASMDRNNYGYTF. The CDR3 nucleotides are TGTGCCAGCATGGACAGGAACAACTATGGCTACACCTTC.

Only a few counts were recorded for this clonotype. The rearrangement links TRBV2 to TRBJ2-3, with 7 bases aligning to TRBD2. The V segment lost 6 bases and the J segment 2 bases; nucleotides outside the gene matches: 8. Germline V gene data show CDR1 as SNHLY and CDR2 as FYNNEI. This CDR3 has 15 residues. Written as DNA, the CDR3 is TGTGCCAGCAGGCGTAGCGGGTACTCCACAGATACGCAGTATTTT. Residues: CASRRSGYSTDTQYF.

There are many counts of this clonotype. The V call is TRBV9, the J call TRBJ2-1, with TRBD2 matching 7 bases. This CDR3 comprises 14 residues. The germline V gene has CDR1 SGDLS and CDR2 YYNGEE. The junction had 7 bases not matched to a gene; V was cut back by 3 bases and J by 7 bases. The CDR3 spells CASSGTSVRNEQFF. CDR3 DNA: TGTGCCAGCAGCGGAACTAGCGTGCGGAATGAGCAGTTCTTC. Full variable domain (remainder filled in from reference TRBV9 and TRBJ2-1): DSGVTQTPKHLITATGQRVTLRCSPRSGDLSVYWYQQSLDQGLQFLIQYYNGEERAKGNILERFSAQQFPDLHSELNLSSLELGDSALYFCASSGTSVRNEQFFGPGTRLTVL.

CDR3 sequence (DNA): TGTGCCAGCAGCCCTCCGGGGCACAACACCGGGGAGCTGTTTTTT. Translating it yields CASSPPGHNTGELFF. This sequence joins TRBV12-3 or TRBV12-4 and TRBJ2-2, with D perhaps TRBD1 or TRBD2 (5 bases each). The CDR3 has 15 residues. Trimming took off 6 bases at V and 2 bases at J, with 13 bases between the two ends.

A remark on this clonotype: This may come from a read error, since a much larger clone is one base off. Since no conserved phenylalanine or tryptophan closes the CDR3, a read error is the likely cause. The chain employs TRBV13 and TRBJ2-1, with no clear D. This CDR3 contains 12 residues. Germline CDR1 reads PRHDT; CDR2 reads FYEKMQ (reference sequence). Trimming removed 6 bases from V and 10 bases from J, with 13 bases in between. CDR3 nucleotides: TGTGCCAGCAGGGATTTATGGGGAGAGCAGTTCCTC. This translates into CASRDLWGEQFL.

Many counts were recorded for this clonotype. V gene TRBV2 combines with J gene TRBJ1-4; 9 bases are a match to TRBD1. V was clipped by 6 bases and J by 11 bases; unmatched bases: 10. The CDR3 loop spans 14 amino acids. The germline gives CDR1 SNHLY, CDR2 FYNNEI. CDR3 amino acids: CASSGTGRPKKLFF. Written as DNA, the CDR3 is TGTGCCAGCAGCGGGACAGGGCGGCCTAAGAAACTGTTTTTT.

Comments on this clonotype: As the CDR3 is not closed by the conserved phenylalanine or tryptophan, this likely results from a read error. The chain couples TRBV19 to TRBJ2-7; TRBD1 or TRBD2 may be the D gene (5 bases each). CDR1 and CDR2 from the germline V gene are LNHDA and SQIVND (reference sequence). The V and J ends lost 0 bases and 2 bases respectively, with 8 bases between them. The CDR3 runs 14 residues. The chain's CDR3 is CASSIDRGPYEQYL. CDR3 in DNA: TGTGCCAGTAGTATAGATCGGGGCCCCTACGAGCAGTACCTC.

The rearrangement links TRBV5-1 to TRBJ2-5; TRBD1 aligns across 9 bases. Germline lookup yields CDR1 SGHRS and CDR2 YFSETQ. Germline trimming cut 3 bases from V and 3 bases from J; bases unmatched to any gene: 3. This CDR3 comprises 14 residues. The DNA of the CDR3 is TGCGCCAGCAGCTCACAGGGGGCTAAAGAGACCCAGTACTTC. It encodes CASSSQGAKETQYF.

V gene TRBV3-1 combines with J gene TRBJ1-1; 12 nucleotides line up with TRBD1. Germline V lookup: CDR1 LGHDT, CDR2 YNNKEL (reference sequence). The CDR3 length is 18 residues. Unmatched junction bases numbered 9, after V lost 0 bases and J lost 4 bases. CDR3 in DNA: TGTGCCAGCAGCCAAGAAGACCGGGACAGGGGGCGAGGCACTGAAGCTTTCTTT. Its protein is CASSQEDRDRGRGTEAFF.

The V gene is TRBV25-1, the J gene TRBJ2-3; D is perhaps TRBD1 (5 bases). V lost 3 bases to trimming and J lost 2 bases, with 9 bases between them. CDR3 length: 14 amino acids. The germline gives CDR1 MGHDK, CDR2 SYGVNS. CDR3 bases: TGTGCCAGCAGTGAGTACAGGATCACAGATACGCAGTATTTT. This sequence encodes CASSEYRITDTQYF.

Notes on this clonotype: Possible read error: a much larger clone is one base away. The gene calls are TRBV10-3 and TRBJ1-2; possible D gene TRBD1, 6 bases. V was shortened by 5 bases and J by 4 bases, with 20 bases between the two germline ends. Germline assignment: CDR1 ENHRY and CDR2 SYGVKD. CDR3 length equals 16 residues. The CDR3 loop reads CAISPTWKQGPYGYTF. CDR3 DNA: TGTGCCATCAGTCCTACCTGGAAACAGGGCCCCTATGGCTACACCTTC.

This clonotype was seen at least ten times. The chain has TRBV20-1 and TRBJ2-3, with 12 bases lining up with TRBD2. The CDR3 runs 18 residues. With V trimmed by 6 bases and J by 6 bases, 19 bases remained unmatched. Germline CDR1 is DFQATT and CDR2 is SNEGSKA (reference sequence). The CDR3 nucleotides read TGCAGTGCCCAGGCCGGGCTAGCGGGAGGGCCTCTCGGGGATACGCAGTATTTT. This codes for CSAQAGLAGGPLGDTQYF.

This clonotype was found many times. V is TRBV5-4 and J is TRBJ1-2; weak D call: TRBD1 (5 bases). The CDR3 consists of 13 residues. Per germline, CDR1 SGHNT and CDR2 YYREEE (reference sequence). V lost 2 bases and J lost 6, with 11 bases in between. CDR3 sequence (DNA): TGTGCCAGCAGCTTTTCAGGGATCCATGGCTACACCTTC. Its translation is CASSFSGIHGYTF.

The gene calls are TRBV10-3 and TRBJ1-4, with D possibly matching TRBD1 (5 bases). Germline CDR1 is ENHRY and CDR2 is SYGVKD. Between the trimmed V and J ends, which lost 3 bases and 5 bases, there was a span of 7 bases. The CDR3 has 13 residues. This chain's CDR3 is CAISDRENEKLFF. In nucleotides, the CDR3 is TGTGCCATCAGTGACAGGGAAAATGAAAAACTGTTTTTT.

The chain employs TRBV11-2 and TRBJ2-1; D may be TRBD1 or TRBD2 (5 bases each). This CDR3 has 16 residues. Trimming removed 5 bases from V and 4 bases from J, with 18 bases in between. Germline V gene sequence: CDR1 SGHAT, CDR2 FQNNGV. CDR3 sequence: CASSLSLGPGYNEQFF. In nucleotides, the CDR3 is TGTGCCAGCAGCCTTTCCTTGGGACCTGGATACAATGAGCAGTTCTTC. Full variable domain (remainder filled in from reference TRBV11-2 and TRBJ2-1): EAGVAQSPRYKIIEKRQSVAFWCNPISGHATLYWYQQILGQGPKLLIQFQNNGVVDDSQLPKDRFSAERLKGVDSTLKIQPAKLEDSAVYLCASSLSLGPGYNEQFFGPGTRLTVL.

About this clonotype itself: A read error may be the cause here, since a much bigger clone is one base away. The J gene is TRBJ1-1, the V gene TRBV5-5; a weak D match, TRBD1 (5 bases). V was cut by 3 bases and J by 1 base, with 13 bases left in between. The CDR3 is 15 residues long. The germline V gene has CDR1 SGHKS and CDR2 YYEKEE (reference sequence). The CDR3 loop reads CASSSSRAQNTEAFF. The CDR3 DNA reads as TGTGCCAGCAGCTCCTCCAGGGCGCAGAACACTGAAGCTTTCTTT.

This CDR3 is CSARITGVRTDTQYF. The CDR3, as DNA: TGCAGTGCTAGAATCACAGGAGTTCGCACAGATACGCAGTATTTT. The chain links TRBV20-1 to TRBJ2-3, with D possibly TRBD1 on 5 matching bases. The CDR3 length is 15 residues. Between the trimmed V and J ends, which lost 2 bases and 1 base, there was a span of 13 bases. Per germline, CDR1 DFQATT and CDR2 SNEGSKA (reference sequence).

In nucleotides, the CDR3 is TGTGCCAGTAGTAAGGGAGTAGATACGCAGTATTTT. This sequence encodes CASSKGVDTQYF. This chain uses TRBV19 with TRBJ2-3, with D maybe TRBD2 (5 bases). Trimming stripped 4 bases from V and 5 bases from J, with 7 bases between. In germline, CDR1 is LNHDA, CDR2 SQIVND (reference sequence). CDR3 length: 12 amino acids.

Comment on this clonotype: At one of its ends the junction is not consistent with the germline gene, which may arise from a read error. The rearrangement joins TRBV3-1 to TRBJ1-6, with no clear D. Looked up from germline, CDR1 is LGHDT and CDR2 is YNNKEL (reference sequence). The CDR3 loop spans 11 amino acids. CDR3 nucleotides: TGTGCCAGCAGTCAAACCCACGAGCAGTACTTT. Translated, it gives CASSQTHEQYF. Complete variable domain (other parts from reference TRBV3-1 and TRBJ1-6): DTAVSQTPKYLVTQMGNDKSIKCEQNLGHDTMYWYKQDSKKFLKIMFSYNNKELIINETVPNRFSPKSPDKAHLNLHINSLELGDSAVYFCASSQTHEQYFGNGTRLTVT.

This clonotype showed up many times. The chain employs TRBV20-1 and TRBJ1-3; D gene ambiguous. This CDR3 region has 13 residues. CDR1 is DFQATT and CDR2 is SNEGSKA in the germline V gene (reference sequence). Trimming left V 3 bases short and J 4 bases short, with 10 bases between. The CDR3 DNA reads TGCAGTGCTAGGATAGGGAACGGAAACACCATATATTTT. Translation gives CSARIGNGNTIYF.

CDR3 DNA: TGTGCCAGTAGCATAACTAGCGGGCCCTACGAGCAGTACTTC. Its protein product is CASSITSGPYEQYF. The chain recombines TRBV19 with TRBJ2-7, with 9 bases aligning to TRBD2. This CDR3 is built from 14 residues. Trimming at V came to 6 bases and at J to 2 bases, leaving 5 bases not matched to a gene. CDR1 LNHDA and CDR2 SQIVND come from the germline V gene (reference sequence).

The rearrangement uses TRBV2 and TRBJ2-5; D gene unclear. Germline loops: CDR1 SNHLY, CDR2 FYNNEI. Between the trimmed V and J ends, which lost 3 bases and 1 base, there was a span of 9 bases. CDR3 length: 14 amino acids. CDR3 in amino acids: CASSESATQETQYF. The CDR3 DNA is TGTGCCAGCAGTGAGTCAGCCACCCAAGAGACCCAGTACTTC.

V and J are TRBV10-2 and TRBJ1-2; D may be TRBD1 (5 bases). The CDR3 consists of 14 residues. Trimming left V 8 bases short and J 3 bases short, with 16 bases between. The germline gives CDR1 WSHSY, CDR2 SAAADI. The CDR3 nucleotides read TGCGCCAGCTATGGGGACGGCCTCTACTATGGCTACACCTTC. Encoded protein: CASYGDGLYYGYTF.

The rearrangement joins TRBV19 to TRBJ2-7; D uncertain. Germline V gene lookup returns CDR1 LNHDA and CDR2 SQIVND (reference sequence). The CDR3 spans 15 residues. Trimming left V 6 bases short and J 0 bases short, with 15 bases between. For the CDR3, the DNA is TGTGCCAGTAGCTTTACAGCCAAGGGCTCCTACGAGCAGTACTTC. As protein: CASSFTAKGSYEQYF.